These 9 T cell receptor beta chains were sequenced from one sample in a study of blood T cell repertoires in COVID-19. Only in-frame clones appear in the TCRdb table, and some are missing; sequencing was by immunoSEQ multiplex PCR. Counted here are about 220,000 clones, approximately 86% occurring once; the ten biggest clones make up about 2.5%. The sequenced sample consisted of PBMCs or T cells enriched from blood (not recorded which). These receptors were collected from a woman in her 30s with acute COVID-19.

The chain carries TRBV19 and TRBJ1-6; D possibly corresponds to TRBD1 (5 bases). CDR1 is LNHDA, CDR2 SQIVND, per germline (reference sequence). V lost 3 bases, J lost 7 bases, and 13 bases lay in between. The CDR3 contains 15 residues. In nucleotides, the CDR3 is TGTGCCAGTAGTATGGAAGGGGAAAACAATTCACCCCTCCACTTT. Protein: CASSMEGENNSPLHF. Together with reference TRBV19 and TRBJ1-6, the CDR3 gives the full variable domain: DGGITQSPKYLFRKEGQNVTLSCEQNLNHDAMYWYRQDPGQGLRLIYYSQIVNDFQKGDIAEGYSVSREKKESFPLTVTSAQKNPTAFYLCASSMEGENNSPLHFGNGTRLTVT.

The chain is built from TRBV6-5 and TRBJ1-2, with a possible D match to TRBD1 (5 bases). Trimming removed 6 bases at V and 2 bases at J, with 16 bases between. CDR1 MNHEY and CDR2 SVGAGI come from the germline V gene. The CDR3 covers 15 residues. The CDR3 sequence is CASSPGLHSNYGYTF. Written as DNA, the CDR3 is TGTGCCAGCAGCCCGGGACTGCATTCGAACTATGGCTACACCTTC.

The gene calls are TRBV6-5 and TRBJ2-1, with TRBD2 as a possible D gene (5 bases). This CDR3 is 15 amino acids long. V gave up 5 bases and J gave up 0 bases, with 11 bases separating them. CDR1 and CDR2 from the germline V gene are MNHEY and SVGAGI. The CDR3, as DNA: TGTGCCAGCAGTATCCGGGGAAGCTCCTACAATGAGCAGTTCTTC. Translating it yields CASSIRGSSYNEQFF.

V usage is TRBV27 and J usage is TRBJ2-3, with 7 bases matching TRBD1. The germline V gene has CDR1 MNHEY and CDR2 SMNVEV (reference sequence). The CDR3 runs to 13 residues. The V segment lost 6 bases and the J segment 1 base; nucleotides outside the gene matches: 1. The CDR3 DNA is TGTGCCAGCAGCGGGACAGGCACAGATACGCAGTATTTT. Translating it yields CASSGTGTDTQYF.

This chain links TRBV18 with TRBJ1-5, with TRBD1 matching 7 bases. With 4 bases clipped from V and 7 bases from J, the junction kept 10 bases outside the gene matches. The CDR3 has 15 amino acids. The V gene's germline CDR1 is KGHSH and CDR2 LQKENI. The CDR3 spells CASSHSPQGTQPQHF. CDR3 in DNA: TGTGCCAGCTCACACTCCCCACAGGGGACCCAGCCCCAGCATTTT.

The rearrangement links TRBV27 to TRBJ1-4, with 7 bases matching TRBD1. CDR1 and CDR2 (germline): MNHEY, SMNVEV (reference sequence). The CDR3 loop spans 15 amino acids. The V segment lost 5 bases and the J segment 8 bases; nucleotides outside the gene matches: 11. The CDR3 loop is CASSRNRGLGEKLFF. The CDR3 DNA sequence: TGTGCCAGCAGTAGAAACAGGGGTTTGGGAGAAAAACTGTTTTTT.

This chain connects TRBV29-1 to TRBJ1-2; 7 positions agree with TRBD1. The trim removed 4 bases at V and 8 bases at J, leaving 7 bases unmatched. From germline, CDR1 is SQVTM and CDR2 ANQGSEA. The CDR3 is 12 residues long. The CDR3, as DNA: TGCAGCGTTGGAGACAGGGCATTCGGCTACACCTTC. The encoded protein is CSVGDRAFGYTF. Filled out from reference TRBV29-1 and TRBJ1-2, the complete variable domain reads SAVISQKPSRDICQRGTSLTIQCQVDSQVTMMFWYRQQPGQSLTLIATANQGSEATYESGFVIDKFPISRPNLTFSTLTVSNMSPEDSSIYLCSVGDRAFGYTFGSGTRLTVV.

The chain employs TRBV19 and TRBJ2-2, with D unclear. Germline V lookup: CDR1 LNHDA, CDR2 SQIVND (reference sequence). This CDR3 is 12 amino acids long. V lost 5 bases and J lost 4, with 5 bases in between. The CDR3 DNA is TGTGCCAGTAGTCTACGCACCGGGGAGCTGTTTTTT. As protein: CASSLRTGELFF.

The chain combines TRBV7-8 with TRBJ1-4, with a possible D match to TRBD1 (6 bases). Trimming removed 8 bases at V and 7 bases at J, with 11 bases between. CDR3 length: 12 residues. Germline V gene lookup returns CDR1 SGHVS and CDR2 FQNEAQ. The CDR3, as DNA: TGTGCCAGCCGGACAGTTGGTGAAAAACTGTTTTTT. Its translation: CASRTVGEKLFF.